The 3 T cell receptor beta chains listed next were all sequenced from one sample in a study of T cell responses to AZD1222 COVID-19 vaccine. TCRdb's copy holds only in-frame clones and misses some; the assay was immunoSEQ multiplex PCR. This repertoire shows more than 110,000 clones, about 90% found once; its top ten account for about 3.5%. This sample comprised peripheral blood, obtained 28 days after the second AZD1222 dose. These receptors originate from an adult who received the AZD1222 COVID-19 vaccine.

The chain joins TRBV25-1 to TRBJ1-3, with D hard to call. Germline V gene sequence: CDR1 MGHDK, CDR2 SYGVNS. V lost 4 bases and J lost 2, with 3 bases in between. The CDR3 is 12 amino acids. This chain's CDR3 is CASSGAGNTIYF. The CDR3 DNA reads TGTGCCAGCAGTGGGGCTGGAAACACCATATATTTT.

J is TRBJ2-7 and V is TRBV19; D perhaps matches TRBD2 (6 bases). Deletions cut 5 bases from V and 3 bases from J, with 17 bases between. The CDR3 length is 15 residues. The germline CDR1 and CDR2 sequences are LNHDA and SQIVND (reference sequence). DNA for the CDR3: TGTGCCAGTAGTCCCCGGAGGGTGACTATCTACGAGCAGTACTTC. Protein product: CASSPRRVTIYEQYF.

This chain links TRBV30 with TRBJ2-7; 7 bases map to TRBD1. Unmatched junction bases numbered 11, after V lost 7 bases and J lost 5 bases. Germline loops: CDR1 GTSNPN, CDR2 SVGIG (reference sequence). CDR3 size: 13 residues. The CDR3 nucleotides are TGTGCCTCGAACGAGGGGGCGCCGAACGAGCAGTACTTC. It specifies CASNEGAPNEQYF.